The T cell receptor (beta chain) under discussion was sequenced for a study of OX40 agonist ivuxolimab in advanced cancers. Study as a whole: Recorded diagnoses for dose-escalation patients were hepatocellular carcinoma, melanoma, renal cell or head and neck cancer. Three dose-escalation patients had partial responses: one with hepatocellular carcinoma and two with cutaneous melanoma.

Notes on this clone: The antigen is undetermined.

Samples of blood were obtained at baseline, on cycle 4 day 1, and on cycle 7 day 1. Profiled with immunoSEQ multiplex PCR; TCRdb holds only in-frame clones, not every one. The sample lists roughly 58,000 clones; around 85% were seen once. V was trimmed by 11 bases and J by 5 bases, leaving 16 bases between them. Germline loops: CDR1 MNHEY, CDR2 SVGAGI. CDR3 length equals 12 residues. Study results and caveats: Clonal expansion from baseline to week 6 occurred in both CD4+ and CD8+ T cells.

The J gene is TRBJ2-7, the V gene TRBV6-5; D gene unclear. The receptor comes from an adult with an advanced solid tumor such as melanoma, head and neck, liver or kidney cancer. The source was CD4+ or CD8+ T cells sorted from blood, collected in a trial of the OX40 agonist ivuxolimab. CDR3 in DNA: TGTGCCCCAAGACCTATCCTGGACGAGCAGTACTTC. Protein product: CAPRPILDEQYF.